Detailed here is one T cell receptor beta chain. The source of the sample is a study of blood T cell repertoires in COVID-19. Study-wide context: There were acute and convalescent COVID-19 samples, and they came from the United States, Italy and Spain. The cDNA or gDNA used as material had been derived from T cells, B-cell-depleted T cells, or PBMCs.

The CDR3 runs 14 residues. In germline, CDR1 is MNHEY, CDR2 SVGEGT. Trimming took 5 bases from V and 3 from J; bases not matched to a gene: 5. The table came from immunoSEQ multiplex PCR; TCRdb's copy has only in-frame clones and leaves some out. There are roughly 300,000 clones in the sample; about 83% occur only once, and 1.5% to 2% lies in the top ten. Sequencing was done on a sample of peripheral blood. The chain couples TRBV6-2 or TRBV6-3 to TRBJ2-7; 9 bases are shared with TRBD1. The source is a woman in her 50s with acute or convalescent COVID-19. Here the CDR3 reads CASSTPTGGYEQYF. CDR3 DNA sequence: TGTGCCAGCAGTACCCCGACAGGGGGCTACGAGCAGTACTTC.